Below, one TCR beta chain is given with its context. The specificity of this receptor is unknown. Base qualities are not provided; no much larger clone lies one nucleotide away. This specimen belongs to a study of blood T cell repertoires in COVID-19 (dated by TCRdb to about 2020). With regard to the full study: Collaborator samples came from the United States, Italy and Spain and covered acute and convalescent phases of COVID-19. The prospective study material was composed of cDNA or gDNA derived from T cells, B-cell-depleted T cells, or PBMCs. Subjects who had been exposed to COVID-19, were actively infected with it, or had recovered from it provided the deeply sampled blood TCRbeta repertoires that made up the dataset. The repertoires were released in a freely available public database intended as a resource for research on the immune response to SARS-CoV-2. The samples were drawn from two sources: the first 160 participants of the ongoing ImmuneRACE study, and 1,000 to 1,500 subjects contributed by 6 global collaborators. A de-identified subject ID, COVID-19 status, age in years and sex were almost always included in the sample metadata. HLA class I and class II types, where available, came from metadata supplied by the sample provider rather than from assay-based typing.

The CDR3 goes from the cysteine to the phenylalanine over 19 residues. CDR3 DNA only is kept here, 57 bases in frame from base 1. Looking up the germline V gene (reference sequence) yields CDR1 SEHNR and CDR2 FQNEAQ. Ends trimmed: V by 5 bases, J by 7 bases; bases unmatched to a gene: 19. TCRbeta CDR3 regions were amplified from genomic DNA using the immunoSEQ Assay, a bias-controlled multiplex PCR. In the authors' own workflow: Within the assay, amplification of reference gene primers was used to estimate how many nucleated cells each sample contained. To quantify the absolute abundance of each unique TCRbeta CDR3 rearrangement, sequence reads were collapsed and filtered. For each sample, productive Simpson clonality was calculated as the square root of Simpson's diversity index over productive rearrangements. The source is immuneACCESS, and TCRdb retained only in-frame sequences with V and J called. Part of the clones is not carried over; for the studies checked, unresolved V genes explain less than half of this, and the remainder is unexplained. V, J and clone size reflect that table, while D and trimming were determined from the DNA. The sample includes around 180,000 clones, with around nine tenths observed a single time. 2% to 2.5% of the sample is in the top ten clones.

The paper as a whole reports these results and caveats: The quantity of clinical and demographic metadata differed by source and by participant and was supplied without curation.

Each collaborating institution followed its own protocols to collect whole blood in K2EDTA tubes. For TCRbeta analysis, collaborators shipped samples in one of three forms: frozen whole blood, isolated PBMCs, or DNA extracted from either of those sample types. The receptor was isolated from a man in his 70s with active or convalescent COVID-19. What was sequenced was peripheral blood. The receptor chain draws on TRBV7-9 and TRBJ1-4, and 10 junction bases match TRBD1. The CDR3 has the sequence CASSAPRDRGVTPGEKLFF. DNA sequence: TGTGCCAGCAGCGCTCCACGGGACAGGGGAGTGACCCCGGGTGAAAAACTGTTTTTT.